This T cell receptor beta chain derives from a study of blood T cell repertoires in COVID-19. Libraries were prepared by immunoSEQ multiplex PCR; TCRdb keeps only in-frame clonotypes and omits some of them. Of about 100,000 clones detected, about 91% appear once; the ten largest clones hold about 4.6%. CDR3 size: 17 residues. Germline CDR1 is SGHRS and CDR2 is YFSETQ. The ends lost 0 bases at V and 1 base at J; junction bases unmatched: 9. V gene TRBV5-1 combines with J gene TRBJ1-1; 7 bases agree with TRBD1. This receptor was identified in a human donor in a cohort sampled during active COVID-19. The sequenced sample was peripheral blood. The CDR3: CASSLVNRGPTNTEAFF. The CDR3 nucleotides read TGCGCCAGCAGCTTGGTAAACAGGGGACCGACGAACACTGAAGCTTTCTTT.